Sequencing of this T cell receptor beta chain was carried out in a study of regulatory T cells in long-lasting Graves disease. Study information: Antithyroid drug intake by newly diagnosed Graves' patients had lasted under 3 months.

This clonotype showed up many times. Its target is not known. Investigators prepared the TCR beta libraries by applying iRepertoire HTBI primers and Arm-PCR of CDR3 regions. TCRdb processed the multiplex PCR reads anew with MiXCR; each CDR3 protein has one entry. Found here are hundreds of thousands of distinct CDR3 sequences, around 15% of them singletons; the top ten hold 25%. The CDR3 spans 13 residues. V was trimmed by 1 base and J by 3 bases, leaving 9 bases between them. Looked up from germline, CDR1 is GTSNPN and CDR2 is SVGIG (reference sequence). Study results and caveats: The study found TRBV28, TRBJ1-2 and TRBJ2-5 favored in persistent disease. With a small sample size, accuracy may have been reduced.

Regarding time point: newly diagnosed GD, antithyroid drugs for less than 3 months. PBMC RNA was the source of the TCR library. Graves' disease diagnosis followed American Thyroid Association guidelines. The sample also formed part of further work on T cells in Graves' hyperthyroidism and ophthalmopathy.

The sequences come from peripheral blood mononuclear cells (PBMCs), collected at new diagnosis, from a patient treated with antithyroid drugs. The chain combines TRBV30 with TRBJ1-2; D call uncertain. This sequence was found in a woman aged 35 to 60 with Graves disease. The CDR3: CAWSGQVDYGYTF. In nucleotides, the CDR3 is TGTGCCTGGAGTGGGCAGGTTGACTATGGCTACACCTTC.